This paragraph covers one T cell receptor beta chain sequence. Germline lookup yields CDR1 LNHNV and CDR2 YYDKDF (reference sequence). CDR3 length: 13 amino acids. V lost 1 base and J 5 bases, leaving 6 bases between the germline ends. Per the original data handling: Counts of nucleated cells, estimated from reference gene primer amplification, were obtained. Only in-frame clones appear in the TCRdb table, and some are missing; sequencing was by immunoSEQ multiplex PCR. The V and J calls and the clone size are those of that table, but D and trimming were determined from the DNA. The sample has fewer than 60,000 clones; around 85% are singletons. This sample was included in a study of blood T cell repertoires in COVID-19.

V and J are TRBV15 and TRBJ1-5; D is ambiguous. This TCR derives from a man aged 55 to 70 with acute or convalescent COVID-19. Source material: peripheral blood. CDR3 in amino acids: CATSRAGYQPQHF. CDR3 coding DNA: TGTGCCACCAGCAGAGCAGGTTATCAGCCCCAGCATTTT. Together with reference TRBV15 and TRBJ1-5, the CDR3 gives the full variable domain: DAMVIQNPRYQVTQFGKPVTLSCSQTLNHNVMYWYQQKSSQAPKLLFHYYDKDFNNEADTPDNFQSRRPNTSFCFLDIRSPGLGDTAMYLCATSRAGYQPQHFGDGTRLSIL.